These T cell receptor beta chains were read from a single sample in a study of cytomegalovirus exposure and HLA in healthy donors. Method: immunoSEQ multiplex PCR; TCRdb's copy keeps in-frame clones and lacks some. Of about 100,000 clones in the sample, around 82% were seen once. The sample comprised PBMCs. The origin of the receptors is a woman aged 45-65 years in good health and CMV-seropositive. Each CDR3 is given with its conserved first and last residue. The D gene is left open where the match is weak. Not all rows give a size; the values are once, few, many and, for expanded clones, a class.

v_call: TRBV7-3; clone_size: once; j_call: TRBJ2-1; d_call: -; cdr3_nt: TGTGCCAGCAGCTCGACTGTCTACAATGAGCAGTTCTTC; cdr3_aa: CASSSTVYNEQFF
v_call: TRBV10-2; clone_size: -; j_call: TRBJ1-1; d_call: TRBD1; cdr3_nt: TGCGCCAGCAGTCAAACAGGGGGTCGAACTGAAGCTTTCTTT; cdr3_aa: CASSQTGGRTEAFF
v_call: TRBV2; clone_size: once; j_call: TRBJ1-1; d_call: -; cdr3_nt: TGTGCCAGCACCCTAGGGGAGAACACTGAAGCTTTCTTT; cdr3_aa: CASTLGENTEAFF
v_call: TRBV19; clone_size: -; j_call: TRBJ1-2; d_call: -; cdr3_nt: TGTGCCTCCAAAGAAAGCCGGTTC; cdr3_aa: CASKESRF
v_call: TRBV9; clone_size: few; j_call: TRBJ1-5; d_call: -; cdr3_nt: TGTGCCAGCAGCTTCGGGATAGGAGGGAATCAGCCCCAGCATTTT; cdr3_aa: CASSFGIGGNQPQHF
v_call: TRBV25-1; clone_size: -; j_call: TRBJ1-2; d_call: -; cdr3_nt: TGTGCCAGCAGTGAATATAGAGTCGGTTCTTATGGCTACACCTTC; cdr3_aa: CASSEYRVGSYGYTF
v_call: TRBV14; clone_size: -; j_call: TRBJ1-1; d_call: -; cdr3_nt: TGTGCCAGCAGCCCCGGTTTTGGGAACACTGAAGCTTTCTTT; cdr3_aa: CASSPGFGNTEAFF
v_call: TRBV27; clone_size: -; j_call: TRBJ1-3; d_call: -; cdr3_nt: TGTGCCAGCAGTTATTCGGGGGGGACTGGAAACACCATATATTTT; cdr3_aa: CASSYSGGTGNTIYF
v_call: TRBV30; clone_size: -; j_call: TRBJ2-7; d_call: -; cdr3_nt: TGTGCCTGGAGGGGGGGTGGACTGGCCTCCTACGAGCAGTACTTC; cdr3_aa: CAWRGGGLASYEQYF
v_call: TRBV14; clone_size: -; j_call: TRBJ2-3; d_call: -; cdr3_nt: TGTGCCAGCAGCCTAGCGTCAGATACGCAGTATTTT; cdr3_aa: CASSLASDTQYF
v_call: TRBV10-2; clone_size: -; j_call: TRBJ1-2; d_call: -; cdr3_nt: TGCGCCAGCAGTGAGCTCGGGGGGGCGCCGGGCTACACCTTC; cdr3_aa: CASSELGGAPGYTF
v_call: TRBV7-9; clone_size: -; j_call: TRBJ2-3; d_call: TRBD2; cdr3_nt: TGTGCCAGCAATGCCCTAGCGGCTTCTAGCACAGATACGCAGTATTTT; cdr3_aa: CASNALAASSTDTQYF
v_call: TRBV14; clone_size: -; j_call: TRBJ2-2; d_call: TRBD1; cdr3_nt: TGTGCCAGCAGCCAAGTCAAAGGGGGCAACACCGGGGAGCTGTTTTTT; cdr3_aa: CASSQVKGGNTGELFF
v_call: TRBV6-5; clone_size: -; j_call: TRBJ1-6; d_call: -; cdr3_nt: TGTGCCAGCAACCCCGGCGGGACCCGGTCCGTGGCCCTCCACTTT; cdr3_aa: CASNPGGTRSVALHF
v_call: TRBV11-2; clone_size: -; j_call: TRBJ1-1; d_call: TRBD1; cdr3_nt: TGTGCCAGCAGCTCATTACAGGGGGCAGGCACTGAAGCTTTCTTT; cdr3_aa: CASSSLQGAGTEAFF
v_call: TRBV7-2; clone_size: -; j_call: TRBJ2-7; d_call: -; cdr3_nt: TGTGCCAGCAGCCGGTGGGGGGGGCTCAGCTACGAGCAGTACTTC; cdr3_aa: CASSRWGGLSYEQYF
v_call: TRBV7-2; clone_size: -; j_call: TRBJ2-1; d_call: -; cdr3_nt: TGTGCCAGCAGCCCCCCCGGGGGTATGGGTATCAATGAGCAGTTCTTC; cdr3_aa: CASSPPGGMGINEQFF
v_call: TRBV15; clone_size: once; j_call: TRBJ2-7; d_call: -; cdr3_nt: TGTGCCACCAGCAGAGTGGCGGGATACGAGCAGTACTTC; cdr3_aa: CATSRVAGYEQYF
v_call: TRBV27; clone_size: -; j_call: TRBJ2-7; d_call: -; cdr3_nt: TGTGCCAGCAGAGGCTTTGGGACACCTAATTCCCCTACCTACGAGCAGTACTTC; cdr3_aa: CASRGFGTPNSPTYEQYF
v_call: TRBV6-6; clone_size: -; j_call: TRBJ1-1; d_call: TRBD1; cdr3_nt: TGTGCCAGCAGGGGACAGGGAAGGCCAGCTTTCTTT; cdr3_aa: CASRGQGRPAFF
v_call: TRBV29-1; clone_size: -; j_call: TRBJ2-1; d_call: -; cdr3_nt: TGCAGCCCGAGGAGGGATCTCTACAATGAGCAGTTCTTC; cdr3_aa: CSPRRDLYNEQFF
v_call: TRBV2; clone_size: once; j_call: TRBJ1-1; d_call: -; cdr3_nt: TGTGCCAGCAAGGTGAGCACAGGGAACACTGAAGCTTTCTTT; cdr3_aa: CASKVSTGNTEAFF
v_call: TRBV11-3; clone_size: -; j_call: TRBJ2-1; d_call: -; cdr3_nt: TGTGCCAGCAGCTTAGAGGGCCGCCGCTCCTACAATGAGCAGTTCTTC; cdr3_aa: CASSLEGRRSYNEQFF
v_call: TRBV29-1; clone_size: -; j_call: TRBJ1-2; d_call: -; cdr3_nt: TGCAGCGTTGAAGATCACTTACACTATGGCTACACCTTC; cdr3_aa: CSVEDHLHYGYTF
v_call: TRBV7-9; clone_size: -; j_call: TRBJ1-1; d_call: -; cdr3_nt: TGTGCCAGCAGCTTGGCGGCTAAGAACACTGAAGCTTTCTTT; cdr3_aa: CASSLAAKNTEAFF
v_call: TRBV7-9; clone_size: -; j_call: TRBJ2-7; d_call: -; cdr3_nt: TGTTCCAGCAGCTTGGAGGGGGGGGAGCAGTACTTC; cdr3_aa: CSSSLEGGEQYF
v_call: TRBV19; clone_size: -; j_call: TRBJ1-5; d_call: TRBD1; cdr3_nt: TGTGCCAGTAGTCCCAGGACAGGGAGGGATAGCAATCAGCCCCAGCATTTT; cdr3_aa: CASSPRTGRDSNQPQHF
v_call: TRBV6-5; clone_size: -; j_call: TRBJ1-4; d_call: -; cdr3_nt: TGTGCCAGCAGTTCACGACAGTCAACTAATGAAAAACTGTTTTTT; cdr3_aa: CASSSRQSTNEKLFF
v_call: TRBV19; clone_size: -; j_call: TRBJ2-3; d_call: -; cdr3_nt: TGTGCCAGTAACCCCCTTAGGGGGGGAGGGACAGATACGCAGTATTTT; cdr3_aa: CASNPLRGGGTDTQYF
v_call: TRBV6-1; clone_size: -; j_call: TRBJ1-2; d_call: -; cdr3_nt: TGTGCCAGCAGTTATCAGGGGTTCTATGGCTACACCTTC; cdr3_aa: CASSYQGFYGYTF
v_call: TRBV5-1; clone_size: once; j_call: TRBJ2-7; d_call: TRBD2; cdr3_nt: TGCGCCAGCAGCCTAGGCCCTAGCGGGGGGAGCTCCTACGAGCAGTACTTC; cdr3_aa: CASSLGPSGGSSYEQYF
v_call: TRBV6-1; clone_size: -; j_call: TRBJ2-6; d_call: TRBD1; cdr3_nt: TGTGCCAGCAGTAAAGGCGGGACAGGGGGCTTATCCCGCTCTGGGGCCAACGTCCTGACTTTC; cdr3_aa: CASSKGGTGGLSRSGANVLTF
v_call: TRBV6-6; clone_size: -; j_call: TRBJ1-1; d_call: -; cdr3_nt: TGTGCCAGCAGTAGCGGGGGGAACACTGAAGCTTTCTTT; cdr3_aa: CASSSGGNTEAFF
v_call: TRBV6-1; clone_size: -; j_call: TRBJ2-1; d_call: TRBD2; cdr3_nt: TGTGCCAGCAGTGCGGGGGGATCCTCCTACAATGAGCAGTTCTTC; cdr3_aa: CASSAGGSSYNEQFF
v_call: TRBV10-3; clone_size: -; j_call: TRBJ1-2; d_call: TRBD1; cdr3_nt: TGTGCCATCAGTGATGGACAGGGGAGGGATGGCTACACCTTC; cdr3_aa: CAISDGQGRDGYTF
v_call: TRBV7-8; clone_size: -; j_call: TRBJ1-5; d_call: -; cdr3_nt: TGTGCCAGCAGCTTAAGCGGGCCAGGGCCCAATCAGCCCCAGCATTTT; cdr3_aa: CASSLSGPGPNQPQHF
v_call: TRBV7-9; clone_size: -; j_call: TRBJ1-1; d_call: -; cdr3_nt: TGTTCCAGCAGCCCACCGGGACACAAGAACACTGAAGCTTTCTTT; cdr3_aa: CSSSPPGHKNTEAFF
v_call: TRBV6-5; clone_size: -; j_call: TRBJ1-1; d_call: TRBD1; cdr3_nt: TGTGCCAGCAGCCTTGTACAGGGGAAAGCTTTCTTT; cdr3_aa: CASSLVQGKAFF
v_call: TRBV25-1; clone_size: -; j_call: TRBJ1-1; d_call: TRBD1; cdr3_nt: TGTGCCAGCAGTGTTTCCACAGGGGCTGAAGCTTTCTTT; cdr3_aa: CASSVSTGAEAFF
v_call: TRBV7-6; clone_size: -; j_call: TRBJ2-7; d_call: -; cdr3_nt: TGTGCCAGCAGCCCCCCGGCGGGCTTAGGCGAGCAGTACTTC; cdr3_aa: CASSPPAGLGEQYF
v_call: TRBV6-6; clone_size: -; j_call: TRBJ1-5; d_call: TRBD1; cdr3_nt: TGTGCCAGCAGTTATTCAGGGGGGAATCAGCCCCAGCATTTT; cdr3_aa: CASSYSGGNQPQHF
v_call: TRBV19; clone_size: -; j_call: TRBJ1-1; d_call: TRBD1; cdr3_nt: TGTGCCAGTGATCAACAGGGGGTTGGGACTGAAGCTTTCTTT; cdr3_aa: CASDQQGVGTEAFF
v_call: TRBV9; clone_size: once; j_call: TRBJ2-6; d_call: -; cdr3_nt: TGTGCCAGCGGACAGGGAGGGTCGAGCTCTGGGGCCAACGTCCTGACTTTC; cdr3_aa: CASGQGGSSSGANVLTF
v_call: TRBV5-6; clone_size: -; j_call: TRBJ2-2; d_call: -; cdr3_nt: TGTGCCAGCAGCTCACCCCAAGGGGCGAACACCGGGGAGCTGTTTTTT; cdr3_aa: CASSSPQGANTGELFF
v_call: TRBV9; clone_size: -; j_call: TRBJ1-5; d_call: TRBD1; cdr3_nt: TGTGCCAGCAGCGCCTCAGGGGGCCTTGGGCCCCAGCATTTT; cdr3_aa: CASSASGGLGPQHF
v_call: TRBV9; clone_size: -; j_call: TRBJ2-5; d_call: -; cdr3_nt: TGTGCCAGCAGCGTAATGAGCGTTGGAGAGACCCAGTACTTC; cdr3_aa: CASSVMSVGETQYF
v_call: TRBV25-1; clone_size: -; j_call: TRBJ2-2; d_call: TRBD1; cdr3_nt: TGTGCCAGCAGCCGGGACAGCTCGAACACCGGGGAGCTGTTTTTT; cdr3_aa: CASSRDSSNTGELFF
v_call: TRBV5-1; clone_size: -; j_call: TRBJ2-5; d_call: TRBD1; cdr3_nt: TGCGCCAGCAGCCCCGGACAGGGTATGGAGACCCAGTACTTC; cdr3_aa: CASSPGQGMETQYF
v_call: TRBV27; clone_size: -; j_call: TRBJ2-7; d_call: TRBD2; cdr3_nt: TGTGCCAGCAGCGGGGGGGTAACTAGGGACGAGCAGTACTTC; cdr3_aa: CASSGGVTRDEQYF
v_call: TRBV5-1; clone_size: -; j_call: TRBJ1-1; d_call: -; cdr3_nt: TGCGCCAGCAGCTTGGGAGTCGAAGCTTTCTTT; cdr3_aa: CASSLGVEAFF
v_call: TRBV19; clone_size: -; j_call: TRBJ2-1; d_call: -; cdr3_nt: TGTGCCAGTAGTATAGAAGGGGAATTATACAATGAGCAGTTCTTC; cdr3_aa: CASSIEGELYNEQFF
v_call: TRBV2; clone_size: few; j_call: TRBJ1-3; d_call: TRBD1; cdr3_nt: TGTGCCAGCACTGGGACAGGGGGCGCCGGAAACACCATATATTTT; cdr3_aa: CASTGTGGAGNTIYF
v_call: TRBV6-6; clone_size: -; j_call: TRBJ1-2; d_call: -; cdr3_nt: TGTGCCAGCAGTTATGACGGAGACTATGGCTACACCTTC; cdr3_aa: CASSYDGDYGYTF
v_call: TRBV7-9; clone_size: -; j_call: TRBJ2-3; d_call: -; cdr3_nt: TGTTCCAGCAGCCCCCGTGTAGATACGCAGTATTTT; cdr3_aa: CSSSPRVDTQYF
v_call: TRBV4-1; clone_size: -; j_call: TRBJ1-2; d_call: TRBD1; cdr3_nt: TGCGCCAGCAGCCATCATCAGGGGGCGAATGCCTATGGCTACACCTTC; cdr3_aa: CASSHHQGANAYGYTF